A single sample is the source of the 5 T cell receptor beta chains below, sequenced in a study of T cell responses to AZD1222 COVID-19 vaccine. TCRdb keeps only in-frame clones here, not all; method: immunoSEQ multiplex PCR. The data show approximately 170,000 clones, with around 89% seen just once and approximately 6.9% held by the top ten. The sequences come from peripheral blood, collected on day 0 of AZD1222 vaccination. The receptor source for this set is an adult in good health.

This clone was picked up many times. The J gene is TRBJ1-2, the V gene TRBV5-6, with D uncertain. Germline V lookup: CDR1 SGHDT, CDR2 YYEEEE. Trimming pared 0 bases from V and 0 bases from J, leaving 6 bases between. The length of the CDR3 is 14 residues. The CDR3 reads CASSLVGSNYGYTF. In nucleotides, the CDR3 is TGTGCCAGCAGCTTGGTAGGGTCTAACTATGGCTACACCTTC. The variable domain in full, with the rest retrieved from reference TRBV5-6 and TRBJ1-2, is DAGVTQSPTHLIKTRGQQVTLRCSPKSGHDTVSWYQQALGQGPQFIFQYYEEEERQRGNFPDRFSGHQFPNYSSELNVNALLLGDSALYLCASSLVGSNYGYTFGSGTRLTVV.

This clone has a single count. The chain is built from TRBV29-1 and TRBJ2-2; 9 bases agree with TRBD2. Germline V gives CDR1 SQVTM, CDR2 ANQGSEA. This CDR3 is built from 16 residues. V lost 7 bases, J lost 2 bases, and 11 bases stayed unmatched. CDR3 loop: CSAHTRGGPNTGELFF. The CDR3 DNA reads TGCAGCGCTCATACGCGGGGGGGCCCCAACACCGGGGAGCTGTTTTTT.

The J gene is TRBJ1-5, the V gene TRBV5-1; 7 nucleotides align to TRBD1. With 4 bases clipped from V and 2 bases from J, the junction kept 9 bases outside the gene matches. The CDR3 sequence is 16 residues long. Germline lookup yields CDR1 SGHRS and CDR2 YFSETQ. Here the CDR3 reads CASSLTGLNGNQPQHF. DNA of the CDR3: TGCGCCAGCAGCCTGACAGGGTTGAATGGCAATCAGCCCCAGCATTTT. Supplemented by reference TRBV5-1 and TRBJ1-5, the full variable domain reads KAGVTQTPRYLIKTRGQQVTLSCSPISGHRSVSWYQQTPGQGLQFLFEYFSETQRNKGNFPGRFSGRQFSNSRSEMNVSTLELGDSALYLCASSLTGLNGNQPQHFGDGTRLSIL.

The chain recombines TRBV9 with TRBJ2-3; 8 nucleotides match TRBD2. This CDR3 is built from 15 residues. Losses at the gene ends were 4 bases for V and 4 bases for J; bases not matched to a gene: 8. CDR1 is SGDLS, CDR2 YYNGEE, per germline. The chain's CDR3 is CASSPSGGVADTQYF. The CDR3 DNA sequence: TGTGCCAGCAGCCCATCCGGGGGGGTGGCAGATACGCAGTATTTT.

The chain is built from TRBV5-1 and TRBJ1-2, with 8 positions matching TRBD1. Germline V gene data show CDR1 as SGHRS and CDR2 as YFSETQ. This CDR3 contains 15 residues. Trimming cost V 5 bases and J 0 bases; bases outside gene matches: 6. CDR3 sequence reads: CASREAGGPNYGYTF. For the CDR3, the DNA is TGCGCCAGCAGAGAAGCAGGGGGCCCTAACTATGGCTACACCTTC.